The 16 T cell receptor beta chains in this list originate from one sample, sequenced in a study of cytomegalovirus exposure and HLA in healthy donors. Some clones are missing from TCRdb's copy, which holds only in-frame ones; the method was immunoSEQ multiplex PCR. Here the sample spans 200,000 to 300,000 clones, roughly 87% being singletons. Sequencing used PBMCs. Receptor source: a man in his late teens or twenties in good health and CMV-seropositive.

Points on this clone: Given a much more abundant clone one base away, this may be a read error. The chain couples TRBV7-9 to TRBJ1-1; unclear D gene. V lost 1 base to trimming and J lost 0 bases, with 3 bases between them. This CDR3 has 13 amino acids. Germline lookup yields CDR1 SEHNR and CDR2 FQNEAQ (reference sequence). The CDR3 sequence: CASSLDLNTEAFF. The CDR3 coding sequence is TGTGCCAGCAGCTTAGACTTGAACACTGAAGCTTTCTTT.

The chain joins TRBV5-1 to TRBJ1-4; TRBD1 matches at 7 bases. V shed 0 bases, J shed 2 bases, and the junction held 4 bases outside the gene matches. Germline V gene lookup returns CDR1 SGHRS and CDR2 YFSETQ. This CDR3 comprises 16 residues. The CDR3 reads CASSLAVGQTNEKLFF. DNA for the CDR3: TGCGCCAGCAGCTTGGCCGTGGGACAGACTAATGAAAAACTGTTTTTT.

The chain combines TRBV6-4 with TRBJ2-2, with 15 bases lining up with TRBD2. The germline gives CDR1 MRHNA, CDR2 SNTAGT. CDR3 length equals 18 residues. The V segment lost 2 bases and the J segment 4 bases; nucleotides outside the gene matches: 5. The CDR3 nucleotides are TGTGCCAGCAGTGACGGGACTAGCGGGAGGAGGGGCACCGGGGAGCTGTTTTTT. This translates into CASSDGTSGRRGTGELFF.

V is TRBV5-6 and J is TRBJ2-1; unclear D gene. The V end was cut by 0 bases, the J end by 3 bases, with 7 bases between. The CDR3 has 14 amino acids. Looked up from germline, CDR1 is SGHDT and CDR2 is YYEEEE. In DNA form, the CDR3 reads TGTGCCAGCAGCTTGGAGGCCTTCTACAATGAGCAGTTCTTC. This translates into CASSLEAFYNEQFF.

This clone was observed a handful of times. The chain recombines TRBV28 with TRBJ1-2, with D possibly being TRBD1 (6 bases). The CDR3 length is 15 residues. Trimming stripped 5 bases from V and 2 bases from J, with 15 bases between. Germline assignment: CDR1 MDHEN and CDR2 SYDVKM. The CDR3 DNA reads TGTGCCAGCAGTGCCCGGGGGGCGCCCAACTATGGCTACACCTTC. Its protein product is CASSARGAPNYGYTF.

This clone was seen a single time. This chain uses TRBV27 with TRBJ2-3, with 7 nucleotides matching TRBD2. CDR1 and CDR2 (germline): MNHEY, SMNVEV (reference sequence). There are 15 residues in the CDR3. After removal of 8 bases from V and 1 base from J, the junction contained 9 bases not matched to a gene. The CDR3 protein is CASRISGLRTDTQYF. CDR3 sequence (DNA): TGTGCCAGCCGTATTAGCGGGCTACGCACAGATACGCAGTATTTT.

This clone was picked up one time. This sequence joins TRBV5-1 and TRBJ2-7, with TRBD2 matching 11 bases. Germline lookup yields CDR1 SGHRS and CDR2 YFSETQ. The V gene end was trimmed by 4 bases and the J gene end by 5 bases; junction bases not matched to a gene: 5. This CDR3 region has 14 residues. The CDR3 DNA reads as TGCGCCAGCAGCAGAACTAGCGGGAGCAACGAGCAGTACTTC. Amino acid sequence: CASSRTSGSNEQYF.

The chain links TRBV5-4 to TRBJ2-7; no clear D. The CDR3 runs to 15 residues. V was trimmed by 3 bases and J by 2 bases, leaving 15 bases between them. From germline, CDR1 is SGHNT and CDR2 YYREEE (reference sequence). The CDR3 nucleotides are TGTGCCAGCAGCTCCCAACGGGCCGAACCCTACGAGCAGTACTTC. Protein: CASSSQRAEPYEQYF.

DNA of the CDR3: TGTGCCAGCAGCTTAAGGGGCGGGAGGGGCACAGATACGCAGTATTTT. Amino acids: CASSLRGGRGTDTQYF. The chain is built from TRBV7-9 and TRBJ2-3, with 9 bases matching TRBD2. This CDR3 spans 16 amino acids. V shed 2 bases and J 1 base; nucleotides not matched to a gene: 4. Germline CDR1 and CDR2: SEHNR and FQNEAQ (reference sequence).

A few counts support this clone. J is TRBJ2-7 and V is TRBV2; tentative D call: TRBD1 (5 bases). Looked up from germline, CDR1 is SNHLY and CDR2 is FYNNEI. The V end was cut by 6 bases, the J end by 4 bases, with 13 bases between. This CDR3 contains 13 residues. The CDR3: CASRGLVPYEQYF. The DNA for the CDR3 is TGTGCCAGCAGGGGGCTGGTCCCTTACGAGCAGTACTTC.

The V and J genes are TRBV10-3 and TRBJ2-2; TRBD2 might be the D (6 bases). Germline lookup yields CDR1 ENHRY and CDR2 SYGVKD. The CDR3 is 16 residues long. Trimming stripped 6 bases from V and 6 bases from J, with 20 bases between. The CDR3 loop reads CAISMQGLRRAGELFF. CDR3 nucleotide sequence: TGTGCCATCAGCATGCAGGGCCTTCGGAGGGCCGGGGAGCTGTTTTTT.

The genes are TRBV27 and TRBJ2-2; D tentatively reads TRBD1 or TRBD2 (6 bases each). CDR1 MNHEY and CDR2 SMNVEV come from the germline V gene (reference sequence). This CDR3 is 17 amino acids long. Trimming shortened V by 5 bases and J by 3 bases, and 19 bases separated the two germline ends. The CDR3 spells CASSMTGGGIDTGELFF. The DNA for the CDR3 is TGTGCCAGCAGTATGACCGGAGGGGGAATTGACACCGGGGAGCTGTTTTTT.

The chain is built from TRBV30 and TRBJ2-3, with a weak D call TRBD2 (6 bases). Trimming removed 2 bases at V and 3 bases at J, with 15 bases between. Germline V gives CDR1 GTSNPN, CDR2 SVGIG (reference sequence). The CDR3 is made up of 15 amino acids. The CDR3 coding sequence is TGTGCCTGGAGTATAGGAATTAGCGGAACAGATACGCAGTATTTT. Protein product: CAWSIGISGTDTQYF.

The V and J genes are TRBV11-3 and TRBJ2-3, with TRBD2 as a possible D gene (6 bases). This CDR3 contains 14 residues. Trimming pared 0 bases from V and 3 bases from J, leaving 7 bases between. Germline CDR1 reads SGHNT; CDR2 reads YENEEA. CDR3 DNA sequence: TGTGCCAGCAGCTTAGACGCGGGAACAGATACGCAGTATTTT. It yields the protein CASSLDAGTDTQYF.

This CDR3 is CASSAGQADWETQYF. The CDR3, as DNA: TGTGCCAGCAGTGCAGGTCAGGCGGATTGGGAGACCCAGTACTTC. V usage is TRBV25-1 and J usage is TRBJ2-5; D gene unclear. The germline V gene has CDR1 MGHDK and CDR2 SYGVNS. This CDR3 has 15 residues. V was trimmed by 4 bases and J by 5 bases, leaving 17 bases between them.

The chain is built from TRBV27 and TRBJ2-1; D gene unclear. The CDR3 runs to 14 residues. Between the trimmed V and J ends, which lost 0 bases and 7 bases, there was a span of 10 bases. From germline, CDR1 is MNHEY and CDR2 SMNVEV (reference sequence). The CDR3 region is CASSLSQEGNEQFF. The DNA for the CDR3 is TGTGCCAGCAGTTTATCGCAGGAAGGTAATGAGCAGTTCTTC.